What follows are 21 T cell receptor beta chains derived from one specimen sequenced in a study of spatial heterogeneity in lung cancer. Which antigens these TCRs recognize remains unknown. TCRdb itself ran the 5' RACE reads through MiXCR, one entry per CDR3 protein. The data show 20,000 to 25,000 distinct CDR3 sequences, approximately 15% seen once. This sample's time point: sample taken at primary tumor resection. Study results and limitations: Within tumors, counts of expanded alpha and beta TCRs tracked tumor mutation counts.

The sequenced sample was lung tumor tissue, obtained at surgery. All receptors come from a female donor with early-stage non-small cell lung cancer.

There are many counts of this clonotype. The V call is TRBV7-2, the J call TRBJ2-7; tentatively, D is TRBD1 (6 bases). Germline CDR1 is SGHTA and CDR2 is FQGNSA. The CDR3 spans 13 residues. V shed 1 base and J shed 5 bases, with 9 bases lying between them. The CDR3 loop reads CASSLGRGDEQYF. The DNA of the CDR3 is TGTGCCAGCAGCTTAGGCAGGGGCGACGAGCAGTACTTC.

V is TRBV13 and J is TRBJ1-2; no reliable D call. Germline CDR1 PRHDT, CDR2 FYEKMQ (reference sequence). The CDR3 sequence is 15 residues long. V lost 0 bases and J lost 5, with 13 bases in between. In nucleotides, the CDR3 is TGTGCCAGCAGCTTAGGCCGGCAGGTCCGGTATGGCTACACCTTC. It is translated as CASSLGRQVRYGYTF.

This clonotype has just a few counts. The chain joins TRBV20-1 to TRBJ2-3; the D gene is possibly TRBD1 (6 bases). The CDR3 runs to 14 residues. With 3 bases removed from V and 2 bases from J, the gap between germline ends came to 12 bases. Germline values: CDR1 DFQATT, CDR2 SNEGSKA (reference sequence). The CDR3 nucleotides read TGCAGTGCTAGGTTTGGGGGACACACAGATACGCAGTATTTT. Translating it yields CSARFGGHTDTQYF.

This clonotype was counted between two and nine times. The chain is built from TRBV28 and TRBJ2-7; TRBD2 might be the D (5 bases). The CDR3 has 13 residues. V was cut by 6 bases and J by 4 bases, with 13 bases left in between. Germline V gene sequence: CDR1 MDHEN, CDR2 SYDVKM. The CDR3 loop reads CASSSGSFYEQYF. CDR3 nucleotide sequence: TGTGCCAGCAGCTCGGGATCCTTTTACGAGCAGTACTTC.

This rearrangement joins TRBV28 to TRBJ2-7; no definite D call. The CDR3 contains 12 residues. V was cut by 6 bases and J by 6 bases, with 12 bases left in between. Germline CDR1 and CDR2: MDHEN and SYDVKM. The CDR3 spells CASSTRVFEQYF. For the CDR3, the DNA is TGTGCCAGCAGCACCCGAGTATTCGAGCAGTACTTC.

This clonotype was recorded at least ten times. The chain combines TRBV5-1 with TRBJ2-3; D gene unclear. Germline V gives CDR1 SGHRS, CDR2 YFSETQ. The V gene lost 3 bases and the J gene lost 6 bases, with 8 bases spanning the gap. CDR3 length equals 12 residues. The DNA for the CDR3 is TGCGCCAGCAGCTCCAATATGGATACGCAGTATTTT. Its translation: CASSSNMDTQYF.

The V call is TRBV11-2, the J call TRBJ2-7, with D perhaps TRBD2 (7 bases). Germline values: CDR1 SGHAT, CDR2 FQNNGV. The CDR3 contains 16 residues. V dropped 3 bases and J dropped 4 bases, with 19 bases sitting between them. The CDR3 reads CASSFYGGREGYEQYF. DNA of the CDR3: TGTGCCAGCAGCTTTTACGGGGGGCGTGAGGGATACGAGCAGTACTTC.

This chain links TRBV7-2 with TRBJ1-2; D might be TRBD1 (5 bases). The CDR3 covers 14 residues. V was clipped by 1 base and J by 4 bases, with 10 bases between them. Germline lookup yields CDR1 SGHTA and CDR2 FQGNSA. The CDR3 spells CASSLGKTVYGYTF. CDR3 coding DNA: TGTGCCAGCAGCTTAGGCAAGACAGTCTATGGCTACACCTTC.

Notes on this clonotype: A much larger clone differs by one base, so this may be a read error. In DNA form, the CDR3 reads TGTGCCAGCAGCTTGGGCAGTCTGGCAGATACGCAGTATTTT. Protein product: CASSLGSLADTQYF. V gene TRBV7-3 combines with J gene TRBJ2-3, with D uncertain. CDR1 is SGHTA and CDR2 is FQGTGA in the germline V gene. V dropped 3 bases and J dropped 4 bases, with 11 bases sitting between them. The CDR3 spans 14 residues.

A remark on this clonotype: Compared with germline, one end of the junction differs, possibly owing to a read error. This chain connects TRBV28 to TRBJ2-7, with TRBD1 identical over 8 bases. This CDR3 comprises 15 residues. In germline, CDR1 is MDHEN, CDR2 SYDVKM. The CDR3 loop reads CVSSLGTGTTYEQYF. In nucleotides, the CDR3 is TGTGTCAGCAGTTTAGGGACAGGAACAACCTACGAGCAGTACTTC.

The genes are TRBV7-8 and TRBJ2-5, with 10 bases lining up with TRBD1. Germline V CDR1 and CDR2: SGHVS, FQNEAQ. V lost 5 bases to trimming and J lost 4 bases; unmatched junction nucleotides: 10. The CDR3 covers 16 residues. CDR3 nucleotide sequence: TGTGCCAGCAGCCTATCGCTTGGGACAGGGGTAGAGACCCAGTACTTC. This gives the protein CASSLSLGTGVETQYF.

This chain links TRBV6-5 with TRBJ2-2; tentatively, D is TRBD2 (5 bases). Between the trimmed V and J ends, which lost 6 bases and 5 bases, there was a span of 16 bases. Germline lookup yields CDR1 MNHEY and CDR2 SVGAGI. This CDR3 region has 15 residues. CDR3 amino acids: CASSQAVAQTGELFF. The CDR3 bases are TGTGCCAGCAGCCAAGCGGTGGCGCAGACCGGGGAGCTGTTTTTT.

This clonotype was detected only a few times. V usage is TRBV30 and J usage is TRBJ2-7; no firm D call. This CDR3 spans 11 amino acids. Trimming left V 1 base short and J 2 bases short, with 3 bases between. CDR1 is GTSNPN and CDR2 is SVGIG in the germline V gene (reference sequence). The CDR3: CAWSAAYEQYF. The DNA for the CDR3 is TGTGCCTGGAGTGCCGCCTACGAGCAGTACTTC.

Comment on this clonotype: Since a much larger clone is just one base distant, this may be a read error. The chain's CDR3 is CASSYYSGADVLTF. CDR3 in DNA: TGTGCCAGCAGTTACTACTCTGGGGCCGACGTCCTGACTTTC. V usage is TRBV6-6 and J usage is TRBJ2-6; D might be TRBD1 (5 bases). Per the germline V gene, CDR1 is MNHNY and CDR2 is SVGAGI (reference sequence). The CDR3 is 14 residues long.

Concerning this clonotype: An end of the junction does not agree with germline; a read error may underlie this. The rearrangement joins TRBV27 to TRBJ2-3, with 14 bases matching TRBD2. The CDR3 extends over 13 amino acids. Germline CDR1 and CDR2: MNHEY and SMNVEV (reference sequence). CDR3 sequence: CASSSGLAGVRNF. The CDR3 DNA reads as TGTGCCAGCAGTTCGGGACTAGCGGGAGTCAGGAATTTT.

This clonotype was recorded at least ten times. The rearrangement uses TRBV5-1 and TRBJ2-1; 11 nucleotides align to TRBD2. The CDR3 consists of 16 residues. Germline V gene lookup returns CDR1 SGHRS and CDR2 YFSETQ. V shed 4 bases, J shed 8 bases, and the junction held 11 bases outside the gene matches. As DNA, the CDR3 is TGCGCCAGCAGCAAGGCCCTAGCGGGAGGCAGGGATGAGCAGTTCTTC. Protein: CASSKALAGGRDEQFF.

This chain uses TRBV12-3 or TRBV12-4 with TRBJ2-7; 8 bases are a match to TRBD1. Germline trimming cut 4 bases from V and 0 bases from J; bases unmatched to any gene: 5. There are 15 residues in the CDR3. The CDR3 here is CASSSTGVLSYEQYF. CDR3 sequence (DNA): TGTGCCAGCAGTTCGACAGGGGTCCTCTCCTACGAGCAGTACTTC.

The gene calls are TRBV20-1 and TRBJ2-3; the D is unclear. The CDR3 contains 15 residues. V lost 3 bases, J lost 0 bases, and 13 bases lay in between. CDR1 is DFQATT, CDR2 SNEGSKA, per germline (reference sequence). The CDR3 is CSASWPGESTDTQYF. Written as DNA, the CDR3 is TGCAGTGCTAGTTGGCCAGGAGAAAGCACAGATACGCAGTATTTT.

This clonotype was observed at least ten times. The rearrangement links TRBV2 to TRBJ2-7; D is unclear. Between the trimmed V and J ends, which lost 7 bases and 5 bases, there was a span of 9 bases. The germline CDR1 and CDR2 sequences are SNHLY and FYNNEI. The CDR3 is 11 residues long. The CDR3 loop reads CASKYGDEQYF. The CDR3 DNA reads TGTGCCAGCAAGTATGGGGACGAGCAGTACTTC. Variable domain in full (rest from reference TRBV2 and TRBJ2-7): EPEVTQTPSHQVTQMGQEVILRCVPISNHLYFYWYRQILGQKVEFLVSFYNNEISEKSEIFDDQFSVERPDGSNFTLKIRSTKLEDSAMYFCASKYGDEQYFGPGTRLTVT.

In this sample, this clonotype is medium-sized. The chain employs TRBV7-2 and TRBJ2-7, with D possibly TRBD1 on 6 matching bases. The CDR3 sequence is 15 residues long. Germline CDR1 SGHTA, CDR2 FQGNSA. Trimming took off 4 bases at V and 0 bases at J, with 13 bases between the two ends. The CDR3 protein is CASSSRGGLSYEQYF. CDR3 nucleotide sequence: TGTGCCAGCAGCTCCCGAGGGGGTCTCTCCTACGAGCAGTACTTC.

The sample holds a few counts of this clonotype. V gene TRBV18 combines with J gene TRBJ2-7, with 10 bases matching TRBD2. CDR1 KGHSH and CDR2 LQKENI come from the germline V gene. This CDR3 is built from 16 residues. J gave up 4 bases and V 1 base, and 7 bases lay outside the gene matches. As DNA, the CDR3 is TGTGCCAGCTCACCACAAGCTAGCGGGAGTCTTTACGAGCAGTACTTC. It encodes CASSPQASGSLYEQYF.